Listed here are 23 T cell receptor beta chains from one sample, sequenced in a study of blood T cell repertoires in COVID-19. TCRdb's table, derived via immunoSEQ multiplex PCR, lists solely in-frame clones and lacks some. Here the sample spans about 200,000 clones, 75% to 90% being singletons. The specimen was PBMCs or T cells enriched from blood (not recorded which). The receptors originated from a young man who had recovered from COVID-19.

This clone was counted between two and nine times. CDR3 coding DNA: TGCAGTGCTATCATGAACACTGAAGCTTTCTTT. Amino acid sequence: CSAIMNTEAFF. This rearrangement joins TRBV20-1 to TRBJ1-1, with D unresolved. The germline gives CDR1 DFQATT, CDR2 SNEGSKA (reference sequence). The CDR3 covers 11 residues. Trimming took off 4 bases at V and 0 bases at J, with 3 bases between the two ends.

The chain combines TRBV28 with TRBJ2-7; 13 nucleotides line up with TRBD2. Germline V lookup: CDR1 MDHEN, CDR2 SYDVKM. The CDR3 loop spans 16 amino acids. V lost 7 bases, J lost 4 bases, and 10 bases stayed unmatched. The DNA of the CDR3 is TGTGCCAGCACTTCCGGTGGGACTAGCGGGGCGTACGAGCAGTACTTC. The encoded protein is CASTSGGTSGAYEQYF. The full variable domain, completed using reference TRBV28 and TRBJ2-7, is DVKVTQSSRYLVKRTGEKVFLECVQDMDHENMFWYRQDPGLGLRLIYFSYDVKMKEKGDIPEGYSVSREKKERFSLILESASTNQTSMYLCASTSGGTSGAYEQYFGPGTRLTVT.

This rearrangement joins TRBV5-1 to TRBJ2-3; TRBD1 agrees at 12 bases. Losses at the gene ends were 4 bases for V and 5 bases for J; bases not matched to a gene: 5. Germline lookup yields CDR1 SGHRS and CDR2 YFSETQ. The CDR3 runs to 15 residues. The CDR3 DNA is TGCGCCAGCAGCCGGGACAGGGGGCCGGGAGATACGCAGTATTTT. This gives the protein CASSRDRGPGDTQYF.

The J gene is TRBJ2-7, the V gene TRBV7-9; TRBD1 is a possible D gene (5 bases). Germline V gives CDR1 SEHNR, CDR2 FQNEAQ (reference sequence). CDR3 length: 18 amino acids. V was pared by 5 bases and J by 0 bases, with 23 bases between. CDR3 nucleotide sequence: TGTGCCAGCAGCCGGAGACTGGATCCCGCCAGGGACTCCTACGAGCAGTACTTC. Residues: CASSRRLDPARDSYEQYF.

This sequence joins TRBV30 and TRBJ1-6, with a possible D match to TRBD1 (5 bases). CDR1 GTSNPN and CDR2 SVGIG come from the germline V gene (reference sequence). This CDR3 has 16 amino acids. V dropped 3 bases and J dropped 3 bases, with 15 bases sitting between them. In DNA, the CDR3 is TGTGCCTGGAGGGGGGGGAAGACAGACTATAATTCACCCCTCCACTTT. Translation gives CAWRGGKTDYNSPLHF.

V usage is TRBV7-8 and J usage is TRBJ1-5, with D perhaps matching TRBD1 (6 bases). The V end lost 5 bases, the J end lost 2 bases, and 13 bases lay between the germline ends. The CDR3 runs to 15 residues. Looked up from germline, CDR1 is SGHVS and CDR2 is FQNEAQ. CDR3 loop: CASSTYRAGNQPQHF. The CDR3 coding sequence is TGTGCCAGCAGCACGTACAGGGCGGGCAATCAGCCCCAGCATTTT.

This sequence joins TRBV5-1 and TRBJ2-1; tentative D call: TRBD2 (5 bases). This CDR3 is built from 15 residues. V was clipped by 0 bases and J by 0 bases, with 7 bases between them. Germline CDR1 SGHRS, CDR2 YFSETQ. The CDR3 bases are TGCGCCAGCAGCTTGGAGCGGAGCTCCTACAATGAGCAGTTCTTC. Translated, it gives CASSLERSSYNEQFF.

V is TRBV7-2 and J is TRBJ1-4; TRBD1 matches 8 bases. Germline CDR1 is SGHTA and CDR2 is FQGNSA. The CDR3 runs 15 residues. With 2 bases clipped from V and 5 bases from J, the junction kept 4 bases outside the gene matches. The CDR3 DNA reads TGTGCCAGCAGCTTAATGCGGGACAGGAATGAAAAACTGTTTTTT. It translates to CASSLMRDRNEKLFF.

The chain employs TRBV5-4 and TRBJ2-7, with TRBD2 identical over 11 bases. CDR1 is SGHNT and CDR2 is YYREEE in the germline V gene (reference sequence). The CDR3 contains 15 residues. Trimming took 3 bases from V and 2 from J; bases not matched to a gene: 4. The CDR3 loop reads CASSSGTSGTYEQYF. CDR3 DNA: TGTGCCAGCAGCTCCGGGACTAGCGGAACCTACGAGCAGTACTTC.

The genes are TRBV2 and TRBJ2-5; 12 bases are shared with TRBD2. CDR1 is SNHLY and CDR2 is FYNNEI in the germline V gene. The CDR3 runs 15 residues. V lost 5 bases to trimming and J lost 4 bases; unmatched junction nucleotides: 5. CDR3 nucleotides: TGTGCCAGCAGTCTAGCGGGGGGGCTCGTAGAGACCCAGTACTTC. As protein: CASSLAGGLVETQYF.

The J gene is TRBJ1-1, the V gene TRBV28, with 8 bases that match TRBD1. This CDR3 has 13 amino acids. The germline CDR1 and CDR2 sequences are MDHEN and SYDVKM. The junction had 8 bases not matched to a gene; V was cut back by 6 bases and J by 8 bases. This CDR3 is CASRHRQGKEAFF. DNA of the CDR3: TGTGCCAGCAGACACCGACAGGGGAAAGAAGCTTTCTTT.

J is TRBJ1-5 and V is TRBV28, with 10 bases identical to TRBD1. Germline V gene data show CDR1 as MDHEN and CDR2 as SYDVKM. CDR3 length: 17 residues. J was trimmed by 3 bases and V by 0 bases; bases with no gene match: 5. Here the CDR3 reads CASSLWQGQGPNQPQHF. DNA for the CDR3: TGTGCCAGCAGTTTATGGCAGGGACAGGGGCCCAATCAGCCCCAGCATTTT. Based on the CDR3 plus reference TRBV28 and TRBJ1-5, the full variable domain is DVKVTQSSRYLVKRTGEKVFLECVQDMDHENMFWYRQDPGLGLRLIYFSYDVKMKEKGDIPEGYSVSREKKERFSLILESASTNQTSMYLCASSLWQGQGPNQPQHFGDGTRLSIL.

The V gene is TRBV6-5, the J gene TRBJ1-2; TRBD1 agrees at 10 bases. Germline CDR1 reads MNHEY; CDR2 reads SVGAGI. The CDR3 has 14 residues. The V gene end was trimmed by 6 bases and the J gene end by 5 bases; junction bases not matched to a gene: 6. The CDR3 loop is CASSPGQGGYGYTF. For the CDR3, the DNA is TGTGCCAGCAGCCCCGGACAGGGGGGGTATGGCTACACCTTC.

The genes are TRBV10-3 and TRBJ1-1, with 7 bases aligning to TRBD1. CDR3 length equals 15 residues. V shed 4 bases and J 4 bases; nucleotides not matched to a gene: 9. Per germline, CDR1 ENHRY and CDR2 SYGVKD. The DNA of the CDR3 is TGTGCCATCAGTGCGGAGGGGGCGCGGAGCACTGAAGCTTTCTTT. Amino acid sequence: CAISAEGARSTEAFF.

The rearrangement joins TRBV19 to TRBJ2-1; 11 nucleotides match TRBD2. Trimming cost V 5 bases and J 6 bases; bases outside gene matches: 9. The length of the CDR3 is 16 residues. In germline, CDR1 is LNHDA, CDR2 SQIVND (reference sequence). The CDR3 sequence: CASSGFSGRDFNEQFF. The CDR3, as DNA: TGTGCCAGTAGTGGATTTAGCGGGAGGGACTTCAATGAGCAGTTCTTC.

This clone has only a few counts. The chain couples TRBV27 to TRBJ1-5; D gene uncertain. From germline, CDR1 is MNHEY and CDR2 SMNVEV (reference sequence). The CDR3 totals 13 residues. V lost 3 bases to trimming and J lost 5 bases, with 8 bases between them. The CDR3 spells CASSLRWDQPQHF. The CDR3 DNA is TGTGCCAGCAGTTTGAGGTGGGATCAGCCCCAGCATTTT.

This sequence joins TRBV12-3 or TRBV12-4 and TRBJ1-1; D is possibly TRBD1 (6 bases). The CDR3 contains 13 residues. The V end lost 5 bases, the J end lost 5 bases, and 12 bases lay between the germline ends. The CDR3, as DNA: TGTGCCAGCAGTATATCAGGGGTGACTGAAGCTTTCTTT. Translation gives CASSISGVTEAFF.

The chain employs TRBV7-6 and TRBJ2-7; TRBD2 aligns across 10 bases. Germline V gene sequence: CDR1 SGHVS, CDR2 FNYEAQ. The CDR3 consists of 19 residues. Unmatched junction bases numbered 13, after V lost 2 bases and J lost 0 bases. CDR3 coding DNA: TGTGCCAGCAGCTTATGGGCTAGCGGGGGCCAACAACTCTCCTACGAGCAGTACTTC. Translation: CASSLWASGGQQLSYEQYF.

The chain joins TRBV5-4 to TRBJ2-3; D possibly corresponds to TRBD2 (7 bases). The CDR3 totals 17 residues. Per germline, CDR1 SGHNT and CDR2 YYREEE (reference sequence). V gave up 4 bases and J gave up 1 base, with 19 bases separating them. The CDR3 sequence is CASSRGGGLLGTDTQYF. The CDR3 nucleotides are TGTGCCAGCAGCCGAGGGGGGGGGCTGCTAGGCACAGATACGCAGTATTTT.

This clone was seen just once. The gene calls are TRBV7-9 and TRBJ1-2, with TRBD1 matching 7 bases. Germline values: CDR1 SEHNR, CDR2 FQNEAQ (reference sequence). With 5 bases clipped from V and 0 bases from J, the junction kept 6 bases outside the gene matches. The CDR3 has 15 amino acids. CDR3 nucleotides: TGTGCCAGCAGCCTAAGGACAGGTCCTAACTATGGCTACACCTTC. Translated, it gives CASSLRTGPNYGYTF.

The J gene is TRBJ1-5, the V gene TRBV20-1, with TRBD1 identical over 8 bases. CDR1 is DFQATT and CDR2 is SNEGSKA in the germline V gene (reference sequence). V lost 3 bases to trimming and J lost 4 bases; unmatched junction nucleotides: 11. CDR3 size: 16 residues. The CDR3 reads CSASLQDRARNQPQHF. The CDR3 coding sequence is TGCAGTGCTAGTCTCCAGGACAGGGCGAGGAATCAGCCCCAGCATTTT.

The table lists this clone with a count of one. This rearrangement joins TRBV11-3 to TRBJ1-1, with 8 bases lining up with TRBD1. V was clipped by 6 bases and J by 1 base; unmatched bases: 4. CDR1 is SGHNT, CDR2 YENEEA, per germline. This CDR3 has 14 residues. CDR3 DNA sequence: TGTGCCAGCAGTCAGGGGGCCTGGAACACTGAAGCTTTCTTT. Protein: CASSQGAWNTEAFF.

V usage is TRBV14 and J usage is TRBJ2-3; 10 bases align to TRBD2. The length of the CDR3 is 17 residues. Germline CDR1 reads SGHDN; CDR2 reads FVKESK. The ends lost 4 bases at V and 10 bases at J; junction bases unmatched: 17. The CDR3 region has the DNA TGTGCCAGCAGCCCGCTCCTCGTAGCGGGGGGCGGCGGCCCGCAGTATTTT. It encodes CASSPLLVAGGGGPQYF.